Described below is a single TCR beta chain sequence and its context. Method: immunoSEQ multiplex PCR; TCRdb's copy keeps in-frame clones and lacks some. The sample yields about 120,000 clones, approximately 90% seen once. This entry comes from a study of control samples from healthy donors and cancer patients. CDR3 length: 14 residues. V was clipped by 6 bases and J by 4 bases, with 16 bases between them. The germline CDR1 and CDR2 sequences are SGDLS and YYNGEE. This chain joins TRBV9 and TRBJ1-1, with D maybe TRBD1 (6 bases). Sequenced input: blood. This sequence was found in a man under 40 in good health. For the CDR3, the DNA is TGTGCCAGCACCCGACAGGCCGGGAGCACTGAAGCTTTCTTT. As protein: CASTRQAGSTEAFF.